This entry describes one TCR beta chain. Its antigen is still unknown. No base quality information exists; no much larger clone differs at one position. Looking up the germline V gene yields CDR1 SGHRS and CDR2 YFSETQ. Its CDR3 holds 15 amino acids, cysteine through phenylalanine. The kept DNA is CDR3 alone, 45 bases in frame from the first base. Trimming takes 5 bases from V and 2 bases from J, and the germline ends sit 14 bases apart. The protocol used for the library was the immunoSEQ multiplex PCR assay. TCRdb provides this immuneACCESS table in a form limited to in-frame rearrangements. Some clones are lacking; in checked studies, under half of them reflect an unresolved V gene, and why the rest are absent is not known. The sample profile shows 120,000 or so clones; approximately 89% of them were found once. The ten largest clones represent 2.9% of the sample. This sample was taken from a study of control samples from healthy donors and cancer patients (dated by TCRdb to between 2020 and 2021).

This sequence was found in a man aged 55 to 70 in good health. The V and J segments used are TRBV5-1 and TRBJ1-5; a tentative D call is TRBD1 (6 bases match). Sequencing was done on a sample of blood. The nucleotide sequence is TGCGCCAGCAGACGACAGGTTTCGGGCAATCAGCCCCAGCATTTT. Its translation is CASRRQVSGNQPQHF.